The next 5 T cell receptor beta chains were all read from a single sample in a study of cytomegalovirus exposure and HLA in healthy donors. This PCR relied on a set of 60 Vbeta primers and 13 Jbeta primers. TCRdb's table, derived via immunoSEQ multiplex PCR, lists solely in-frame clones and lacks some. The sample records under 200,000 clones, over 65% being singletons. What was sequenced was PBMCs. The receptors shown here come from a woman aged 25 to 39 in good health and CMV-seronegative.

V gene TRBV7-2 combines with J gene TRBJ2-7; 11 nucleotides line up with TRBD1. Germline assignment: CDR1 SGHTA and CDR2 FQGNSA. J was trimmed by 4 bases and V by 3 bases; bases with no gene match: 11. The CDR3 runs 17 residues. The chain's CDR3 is CASSFHLKGQGAYEQYF. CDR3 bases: TGTGCCAGCAGCTTTCATCTTAAAGGACAGGGGGCGTACGAGCAGTACTTC.

The CDR3 DNA sequence: TGTGCCAGCAGTGAAGCTCCCCCACGGGAGACCCAGTACTTC. Translating gives CASSEAPPRETQYF. The chain links TRBV6-1 to TRBJ2-5; D remains ambiguous. The V end was cut by 0 bases, the J end by 5 bases, with 10 bases between. The CDR3 spans 14 residues. Germline values: CDR1 MNHNS, CDR2 SASEGT.

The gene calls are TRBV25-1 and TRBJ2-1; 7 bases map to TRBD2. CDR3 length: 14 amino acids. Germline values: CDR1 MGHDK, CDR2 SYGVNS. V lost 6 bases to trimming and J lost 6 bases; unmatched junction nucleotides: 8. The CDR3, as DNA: TGTGCCAGCAGCCTCGGACTAGTCGGCAATGAGCAGTTCTTC. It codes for CASSLGLVGNEQFF.

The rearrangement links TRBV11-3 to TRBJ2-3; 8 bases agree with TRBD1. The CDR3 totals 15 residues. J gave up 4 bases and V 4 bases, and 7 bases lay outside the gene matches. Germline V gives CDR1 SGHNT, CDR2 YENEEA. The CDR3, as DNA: TGTGCCAGCAGCTCACGAGGACAGGGTTCAGATACGCAGTATTTT. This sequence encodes CASSSRGQGSDTQYF.

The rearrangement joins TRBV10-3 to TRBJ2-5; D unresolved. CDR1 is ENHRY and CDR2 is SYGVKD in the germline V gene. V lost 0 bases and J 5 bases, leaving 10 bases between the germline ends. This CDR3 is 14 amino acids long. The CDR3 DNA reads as TGTGCCATCAGTGAGTCCTCCTCTAGGGAGACCCAGTACTTC. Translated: CAISESSSRETQYF.